This T cell receptor (beta chain) was observed in a study of shared clonotypes between healthy human individuals. Sequencing was performed with immunoSEQ multiplex PCR; in TCRdb, only in-frame clones are kept and a portion is missing. Counted here are approximately 2.3 million clones, 80% to 95% occurring once; the ten biggest clones make up around 0.4%. Germline V lookup: CDR1 SGHTA, CDR2 FQGNSA. The CDR3 runs to 16 residues. V lost 4 bases and J lost 0; bases outside the gene matches: 5. Whole-study results and caveats: Naive subsets generally exceeded memory subsets in estimated richness. Clonotypes that were shared across a handful of donors made up around 5% of naive CD4 clonotypes.

This clone occurred once. Antigen specificity is unknown. HIV-negative, healthy adults without recent acute infections or vaccinations were the donors. The authors divided CD4+ cells into CD45RA+ naive and CD45RA-negative memory subsets. The sequence came from a man between 18 and 35 years old in good health. Some clones in this sample may be carry-over from other donors' samples. The V call is TRBV7-2, the J call TRBJ2-2; 7 nucleotides agree with TRBD2. The sequenced material came from naive CD4+ T cells from PBMCs. Regarding subset: CD45RA+ positively selected. CDR3 bases: TGTGCCAGCAGCTCCAGACTAGCTGCGAACACCGGGGAGCTGTTTTTT. Its translation is CASSSRLAANTGELFF.